Below, one TCR beta chain is given with its context. Its specificity is unknown. This CDR3 comprises 14 residues. Unmatched junction bases numbered 10, after V lost 6 bases and J lost 8 bases. Germline V gene lookup returns CDR1 SNHLY and CDR2 FYNNEI. Assay used: immunoSEQ multiplex PCR; TCRdb lists only in-frame clones, some missing. The table includes about 56,000 clones, over 80% detected once. The data belong to a study of T cell responses to AZD1222 COVID-19 vaccine. Study outcomes and limitations: Only a handful of AZD1222 recipients tested seropositive at baseline. Clonal diversity was possibly underestimated, and the donors were mostly white British, with more females.

This TCR was sampled from an adult in good health. The chain has TRBV2 and TRBJ1-2; 9 bases align to TRBD1. The starting material was peripheral blood, obtained on day 0 of AZD1222 vaccination. This CDR3 reads CASRTDTGGWGYTF. The DNA for the CDR3 is TGTGCCAGCAGGACCGATACAGGGGGCTGGGGCTACACCTTC.